Shown below are 23 T cell receptor beta chains from a single sample sequenced in a study of blood T cell repertoires in COVID-19. Only in-frame clones appear in the TCRdb table, and some are missing; sequencing was by immunoSEQ multiplex PCR. The sample contains 75,000 to 100,000 clones, around 88% of which appear only once. The specimen sequenced was peripheral blood. The receptor set was obtained from a man aged 60-69 years with acute or convalescent COVID-19.

V gene TRBV6-5 combines with J gene TRBJ1-1; TRBD1 is a possible D gene (6 bases). Germline CDR1 is MNHEY and CDR2 is SVGAGI. Trimming stripped 7 bases from V and 6 bases from J, with 12 bases between. CDR3 length: 12 residues. The CDR3 protein is CASTWEGAEAFF. CDR3 coding DNA: TGTGCCAGCACCTGGGAGGGGGCTGAAGCTTTCTTT.

This chain connects TRBV7-2 to TRBJ1-2; 8 nucleotides match TRBD1. This CDR3 contains 14 residues. V trimming: 2 bases; J trimming: 6 bases; junction bases outside the gene matches: 5. Germline V gene data show CDR1 as SGHTA and CDR2 as FQGNSA. The CDR3 coding sequence is TGTGCCAGCAGCTTATACGACAGGGGACATGGCTACACCTTC. Encoded protein: CASSLYDRGHGYTF.

Worth noting for this clone: Other DNA sequences in the same sample also yield this CDR3. This chain uses TRBV7-6 with TRBJ1-1; a weak D match, TRBD1 (5 bases). Germline CDR1 and CDR2: SGHVS and FNYEAQ. Trimming took 3 bases from V and 1 from J, leaving 12 bases between them. The CDR3 covers 15 residues. The CDR3 region has the DNA TGTGCCAGCAGCTTGCGGGGGGACTCGAACACTGAAGCTTTCTTT. Translated, it gives CASSLRGDSNTEAFF. Drawing the rest from reference TRBV7-6 and TRBJ1-1, the complete variable domain is GAGVSQSPRYKVTKRGQDVALRCDPISGHVSLYWYRQALGQGPEFLTYFNYEAQQDKSGLPNDRFSAERPEGSISTLTIQRTEQRDSAMYRCASSLRGDSNTEAFFGQGTRLTVV.

DNA of the CDR3: TGTGCCAGCAGTACCAGGACAGGGGCAGTCGAGCAGTACTTC. It specifies CASSTRTGAVEQYF. V is TRBV6-5 and J is TRBJ2-7; TRBD1 agrees at 9 bases. The CDR3 consists of 14 residues. The V segment lost 5 bases and the J segment 6 bases; nucleotides outside the gene matches: 8. CDR1 and CDR2 (germline): MNHEY, SVGAGI.

The chain links TRBV19 to TRBJ2-7; 12 nucleotides line up with TRBD1. Germline CDR1 and CDR2: LNHDA and SQIVND (reference sequence). Trimming cost V 4 bases and J 4 bases; bases outside gene matches: 5. The CDR3 spans 15 residues. Here the CDR3 DNA reads TGTGCCAGTAGTAACCGGGACAGGGGGCGGTACGAGCAGTACTTC. It yields the protein CASSNRDRGRYEQYF. The full variable domain, rest sourced from reference TRBV19 and TRBJ2-7, is DGGITQSPKYLFRKEGQNVTLSCEQNLNHDAMYWYRQDPGQGLRLIYYSQIVNDFQKGDIAEGYSVSREKKESFPLTVTSAQKNPTAFYLCASSNRDRGRYEQYFGPGTRLTVT.

The chain has TRBV20-1 and TRBJ2-1; 7 positions match TRBD1. Looked up from germline, CDR1 is DFQATT and CDR2 is SNEGSKA (reference sequence). V lost 6 bases, J lost 9 bases, and 5 bases stayed unmatched. The CDR3 loop spans 11 amino acids. As DNA, the CDR3 is TGCAGTGCCGGCTCAGGGGGTGAGCAGTTCTTC. Translating gives CSAGSGGEQFF.

The V call is TRBV18, the J call TRBJ2-7, with D perhaps TRBD1 (6 bases). Germline CDR1 KGHSH, CDR2 LQKENI. CDR3 length: 13 amino acids. Trimming cost V 2 bases and J 7 bases, with 12 bases left between them. This chain's CDR3 is CASSPEQGVEQYF. The CDR3 DNA is TGTGCCAGCTCACCAGAACAGGGCGTTGAGCAGTACTTC.

CDR3 DNA: TGTGCCAGCTCACCAGGCGGGGGCTCGTTAGAGACCCAGTACTTC. Translation gives CASSPGGGSLETQYF. This chain connects TRBV18 to TRBJ2-5; tentative D call: TRBD2 (7 bases). Trimming removed 2 bases at V and 4 bases at J, with 14 bases between. This CDR3 region has 15 residues. Per germline, CDR1 KGHSH and CDR2 LQKENI.

The rearrangement uses TRBV29-1 and TRBJ1-1; D may be TRBD1 (6 bases). V dropped 4 bases and J dropped 6 bases, with 21 bases sitting between them. The germline V gene has CDR1 SQVTM and CDR2 ANQGSEA. This CDR3 contains 15 residues. The CDR3 region is CSVGGGPSVSAEAFF. The CDR3, as DNA: TGCAGCGTTGGGGGGGGCCCCTCCGTAAGTGCTGAAGCTTTCTTT.

This chain uses TRBV27 with TRBJ1-5, with D possibly being TRBD1 (6 bases). The CDR3 is made up of 15 amino acids. Germline-derived CDR1 and CDR2 are MNHEY and SMNVEV (reference sequence). With 5 bases removed from V and 2 bases from J, the gap between germline ends came to 13 bases. CDR3 nucleotide sequence: TGTGCCAGCAGTGAGGGGGGGAATGGCAATCAGCCCCAGCATTTT. Amino acid sequence: CASSEGGNGNQPQHF.

The chain recombines TRBV7-2 with TRBJ2-1, with 8 bases lining up with TRBD2. The J segment lost 0 bases and the V segment lost 5 bases, leaving 3 bases of the junction unmatched. The CDR3 is 15 residues long. CDR1 and CDR2 from the germline V gene are SGHTA and FQGNSA. CDR3: CASSPGRASYNEQFF. DNA for the CDR3: TGTGCCAGCAGCCCCGGGAGGGCCTCCTACAATGAGCAGTTCTTC.

This chain connects TRBV13 to TRBJ2-7; tentatively, D is TRBD1 (5 bases). CDR3 length equals 13 residues. Trimming removed 4 bases from V and 10 bases from J, with 17 bases in between. Per the germline V gene, CDR1 is PRHDT and CDR2 is FYEKMQ (reference sequence). In DNA form, the CDR3 reads TGTGCCAGCAGCTCGACAGATACGACGGGTCAGTACTTC. It specifies CASSSTDTTGQYF.

This chain joins TRBV24-1 and TRBJ2-1, with D perhaps TRBD2 (5 bases). The CDR3 contains 16 residues. CDR1 KGHDR and CDR2 SFDVKD come from the germline V gene. Trimming took off 5 bases at V and 0 bases at J, with 13 bases between the two ends. DNA for the CDR3: TGTGCCACCAGTGGCTTCGGGGAAAGCTCCTACAATGAGCAGTTCTTC. Its protein is CATSGFGESSYNEQFF.

The V call is TRBV29-1, the J call TRBJ2-3; the D gene is possibly TRBD1 (7 bases). The CDR3 runs 13 residues. The V end was cut by 8 bases, the J end by 2 bases, with 14 bases between. Germline V gives CDR1 SQVTM, CDR2 ANQGSEA. This chain's CDR3 is CSRQGGHTDTQYF. CDR3 coding DNA: TGCAGCCGCCAGGGGGGCCACACAGATACGCAGTATTTT.

V and J are TRBV9 and TRBJ2-2; D might be TRBD2 (5 bases). The germline V gene has CDR1 SGDLS and CDR2 YYNGEE. This CDR3 spans 13 amino acids. The V and J ends lost 7 bases and 2 bases respectively, with 9 bases between them. CDR3 coding DNA: TGTGCCAGCGAGGGTAGAAACACCGGGGAGCTGTTTTTT. It translates to CASEGRNTGELFF.

The chain has TRBV4-2 and TRBJ2-7, with 12 bases identical to TRBD1. Germline V gene sequence: CDR1 LGHNA, CDR2 YNFKEQ. J gave up 5 bases and V 3 bases, and 5 bases lay outside the gene matches. The CDR3 covers 15 residues. As DNA, the CDR3 is TGTGCCAGCAGCCAGCGGGGACAGGGGGCCGACGAGCAGTACTTC. Translated, it gives CASSQRGQGADEQYF.

The chain has TRBV29-1 and TRBJ1-2, with D unresolved. This CDR3 spans 13 amino acids. V lost 0 bases, J lost 8 bases, and 13 bases lay in between. Per germline, CDR1 SQVTM and CDR2 ANQGSEA. CDR3: CSVEDGTVIGYTF. CDR3 in DNA: TGCAGCGTTGAAGATGGAACAGTGATCGGCTACACCTTC.

The chain uses TRBV5-1 and TRBJ2-3; D may be TRBD1 (6 bases). The CDR3 totals 15 residues. Trimming took off 3 bases at V and 1 base at J, with 12 bases between the two ends. Germline values: CDR1 SGHRS, CDR2 YFSETQ. CDR3 loop: CASSSQGTRTDTQYF. DNA of the CDR3: TGCGCCAGCAGCTCTCAGGGGACCCGCACAGATACGCAGTATTTT.

This chain's CDR3 is CASSVGTGESTDTQYF. The CDR3 DNA follows: TGTGCCAGCAGCGTAGGGACAGGTGAAAGCACAGATACGCAGTATTTT. The chain employs TRBV9 and TRBJ2-3, with 7 bases lining up with TRBD1. With 0 bases clipped from V and 0 bases from J, the junction kept 4 bases outside the gene matches. The CDR3 covers 16 residues. The germline V gene has CDR1 SGDLS and CDR2 YYNGEE.

This clone was counted a few times. This rearrangement joins TRBV6-6 to TRBJ1-1, with D possibly matching TRBD1 (6 bases). CDR1 and CDR2 from the germline V gene are MNHNY and SVGAGI (reference sequence). V was trimmed by 6 bases and J by 1 base, leaving 18 bases between them. The CDR3 totals 16 residues. CDR3 in DNA: TGTGCCAGCAGGGGGGCCGCCGAAGGCAGGAACACTGAAGCTTTCTTT. Translated, it gives CASRGAAEGRNTEAFF.

The V and J genes are TRBV7-2 and TRBJ1-1; TRBD1 agrees at 7 bases. Trimming removed 6 bases from V and 6 bases from J; junction bases left unmatched: 7. Germline CDR1 reads SGHTA; CDR2 reads FQGNSA. The CDR3 has 13 residues. The CDR3 protein is CASSIDRASEAFF. CDR3 bases: TGTGCCAGCAGTATTGACAGGGCCTCTGAAGCTTTCTTT.

The V and J genes are TRBV6-2 or TRBV6-3 and TRBJ1-2; D is ambiguous. The CDR3 loop spans 15 amino acids. The V gene's germline CDR1 is MNHEY and CDR2 SVGEGT. Trimming stripped 0 bases from V and 8 bases from J, with 16 bases between. In DNA, the CDR3 is TGTGCCAGCAGTTACTCGTCACCGACCGGCGGGGGCTACACCTTC. Its translation: CASSYSSPTGGGYTF.

This clone was recorded only once. This chain joins TRBV6-2 or TRBV6-3 and TRBJ1-2; 10 bases align to TRBD1. Germline CDR1 MNHEY, CDR2 SVGEGT. V gave up 0 bases and J gave up 6 bases; unmatched junction bases: 7. This CDR3 spans 16 amino acids. CDR3 DNA sequence: TGTGCCAGCAGTTACTCCCGGGACAGGGGCCCCGATGGCTACACCTTC. This gives the protein CASSYSRDRGPDGYTF.